A selection of T cell receptor beta chains follows, all from one sample in a study of T cells in Graves' hyperthyroidism and ophthalmopathy. MiXCR, applied by TCRdb to the multiplex PCR reads, yields one record per CDR3 protein. The sample carries some 400,000 distinct CDR3 sequences, about a fifth recorded once. Sequenced sample: blood. All receptors come from a woman under 30 with Graves' hyperthyroidism. Both conserved end residues are part of each CDR3. D genes are given only for firm matches. Where a row states a size, it is once, few, many or the class of an expanded clone; other rows omit it.

V gene,J gene,D gene,clone size,CDR3 protein,CDR3 DNA
TRBV12-3/TRBV12-4,TRBJ1-2,TRBD1,.,CASSADREEVGYTF,TGTGCCAGCAGTGCGGACAGGGAGGAGGTTGGCTACACCTTC
TRBV6-2/TRBV6-3,TRBJ1-2,.,.,CASSRITTKGDGYTF,TGTGCCAGCAGCCGCATTACAACTAAAGGAGATGGCTACACCTTC
TRBV11-2,TRBJ2-7,TRBD2,many,CASSPGTKTYEQYF,TGTGCCAGCAGCCCCGGGACTAAAACGTACGAGCAGTACTTC
TRBV28,TRBJ1-2,.,many,CASSSLGSPYGYTF,TGTGCCAGCAGTTCCCTGGGATCCCCCTATGGCTACACCTTC
TRBV20-1,TRBJ1-2,TRBD1,many,CSARVPTGNYGYTF,TGCAGTGCTAGAGTCCCGACAGGGAACTATGGCTACACCTTC
TRBV29-1,TRBJ2-5,.,many,CSVEGALRLYQETQYF,TGCAGCGTTGAAGGGGCTCTTCGGCTGTACCAAGAGACCCAGTACTTC
TRBV6-2/TRBV6-3,TRBJ2-6,.,.,CASSYWGGNSGANVLTF,TGTGCCAGCAGTTACTGGGGCGGTAACTCTGGGGCCAACGTCCTGACTTTC
TRBV2,TRBJ2-5,.,few,CASSPGLPMGETQYF,TGTGCCAGCAGCCCCGGACTACCCATGGGGGAGACCCAGTACTTC
TRBV6-1,TRBJ1-6,.,.,CASTWGYTSPLHF,TGTGCCAGCACCTGGGGATACACTTCACCCCTCCACTTT
TRBV6-1,TRBJ2-2,.,many,CASTGHPNTGELFF,TGTGCCAGCACGGGACACCCGAACACCGGGGAGCTGTTTTTT
TRBV10-3,TRBJ2-5,.,.,CAISPASRLGSQETQYF,TGTGCCATCTCCCCGGCGAGTCGTCTGGGATCCCAAGAGACCCAGTACTTC
TRBV5-4,TRBJ2-5,.,many,CASSLKAGQETQYF,TGTGCCAGCAGCTTAAAGGCTGGGCAAGAGACCCAGTACTTC
TRBV7-3,TRBJ2-5,TRBD2,few,CASRDPGGTQYF,TGTGCCAGCAGAGACCCGGGGGGGACCCAGTACTTC
TRBV6-1,TRBJ2-5,.,many,CASRQGRETQYF,TGTGCCAGCAGACAGGGTCGAGAGACCCAGTACTTC
TRBV30,TRBJ1-2,.,many,CAWSVLPLVPGYTF,TGTGCCTGGAGTGTGCTCCCCCTCGTTCCTGGCTACACCTTC
TRBV20-1,TRBJ2-5,TRBD2,many,CSAIPLGGGGETQYF,TGCAGTGCCATCCCTCTCGGCGGGGGGGGTGAGACCCAGTACTTC
TRBV7-3,TRBJ2-2,TRBD1,few,CASSLTQGAPANTGELFF,TGTGCCAGCAGCTTAACGCAGGGGGCCCCCGCGAACACCGGGGAGCTGTTTTTT
TRBV5-1,TRBJ2-7,.,many,CASSLDPESSYEQYF,TGCGCCAGCAGCTTGGATCCAGAGAGCTCCTACGAGCAGTACTTC
TRBV12-3/TRBV12-4,TRBJ2-7,.,many,CASSGAGRYEQYF,TGTGCCAGCAGTGGGGCAGGTCGATACGAGCAGTACTTC
TRBV19,TRBJ1-5,.,many,CASTGYSNQPQHF,TGTGCCAGTACGGGTTATAGCAATCAGCCCCAGCATTTT
TRBV5-5,TRBJ1-2,.,many,CASSLAARGVNYGYTF,TGTGCCAGCAGCTTGGCCGCCCGAGGAGTAAACTATGGCTACACCTTC
TRBV10-2,TRBJ1-1,TRBD1,many,CASSAGTGANTEAFF,TGCGCCAGCAGTGCCGGGACAGGGGCGAACACTGAAGCTTTCTTT
TRBV6-1,TRBJ1-1,TRBD1,many,CASREQGDTEAFF,TGTGCCAGCAGAGAACAGGGGGACACTGAAGCTTTCTTT
TRBV6-2/TRBV6-3,TRBJ2-7,.,many,CASSYWGSFGEQYF,TGTGCCAGCAGTTATTGGGGCTCGTTCGGGGAGCAGTACTTC
TRBV2,TRBJ1-2,.,many,CASCLLAAYGYTF,TGTGCCAGCTGCCTTTTGGCAGCCTATGGCTACACCTTC
TRBV12-3/TRBV12-4,TRBJ2-5,.,many,CASAKLATETQYF,TGTGCCAGCGCTAAACTAGCTACGGAGACCCAGTACTTC
TRBV30,TRBJ2-2,TRBD2,few,CAWSGLAVNTGELFF,TGTGCCTGGAGTGGACTAGCGGTGAACACCGGGGAGCTGTTTTTT
TRBV6-5,TRBJ2-7,TRBD2,many,CASMLQRDSYEQYF,TGTGCCAGCATGTTGCAGCGGGACTCCTACGAGCAGTACTTC
TRBV20-1,TRBJ1-3,.,many,CSARDSGGRWGNTIYF,TGCAGTGCTAGAGATTCGGGGGGCAGATGGGGAAACACCATATATTTT
TRBV25-1,TRBJ2-7,.,.,CASSEGSGWSYEQYF,TGTGCCAGCAGTGAAGGGTCAGGCTGGTCCTACGAGCAGTACTTC
TRBV11-3,TRBJ1-5,.,few,CASSLNREWSQPQHF,TGTGCCAGCAGCTTAAATAGGGAATGGAGTCAGCCCCAGCATTTT
TRBV27,TRBJ2-7,TRBD1,many,CASSFWDSTTSYEQYF,TGTGCCAGCAGTTTTTGGGACAGCACAACCTCCTACGAGCAGTACTTC
TRBV5-1,TRBJ1-2,TRBD1,many,CASRGTGDLYGYTF,TGCGCCAGCAGGGGAACAGGGGACCTCTATGGCTACACCTTC
TRBV5-1,TRBJ2-5,.,many,CASSLAARETQYF,TGCGCCAGCAGCTTGGCCGCGCGGGAGACCCAGTACTTC
TRBV7-9,TRBJ1-2,.,.,CASSLGREGGYTF,TGTGCCAGCAGCCTAGGAAGGGAGGGTGGCTACACCTTC
TRBV5-1,TRBJ1-1,TRBD1,.,CASSLLLGQGNTEAFF,TGCGCCAGCAGCTTGCTGTTAGGACAGGGGAACACTGAAGCTTTCTTT
TRBV6-5,TRBJ1-5,.,many,CASSYGLSVGSNQPQHF,TGTGCCAGCAGTTACGGTTTATCGGTAGGGAGCAATCAGCCCCAGCATTTT
TRBV5-8,TRBJ2-5,TRBD2,.,CASSLGASGGNQETKYF,TGTGCCAGCAGCTTGGGTGCTAGCGGGGGAAACCAAGAGACCAAGTACTTC
TRBV28,TRBJ2-7,.,many,CASSLFSSYEQYF,TGTGCCAGCAGTTTGTTTAGCTCCTACGAGCAGTACTTC
TRBV12-3/TRBV12-4,TRBJ2-7,TRBD1,.,CASSPAGTDYEQYF,TGTGCCAGCAGTCCAGCCGGGACAGACTACGAGCAGTACTTC
TRBV6-2/TRBV6-3,TRBJ2-7,.,many,CASSYNRVYEQYF,TGTGCCAGCAGTTACAACAGGGTGTACGAGCAGTACTTC
TRBV7-8,TRBJ1-2,.,many,CASSVQTFLDPNYGYTF,TGTGCCAGCAGCGTCCAAACCTTTTTGGACCCTAACTATGGCTACACCTTC
TRBV11-1,TRBJ2-7,TRBD2,many,CASSLASGRYEQYF,TGTGCCAGCAGCTTAGCTAGCGGGAGATACGAGCAGTACTTC
TRBV4-1,TRBJ1-2,.,many,CASSRTANLNYGYTF,TGCGCCAGCAGCCGGACAGCGAACCTAAACTATGGCTACACCTTC
TRBV4-2,TRBJ1-1,TRBD1,many,CASSQGTGGAGNTEAFF,TGTGCCAGCAGCCAAGGGACAGGGGGCGCGGGTAACACTGAAGCTTTCTTT
TRBV12-3/TRBV12-4,TRBJ2-5,TRBD2,many,CASSLARRGGLRARETQYF,TGTGCCAGCAGTTTAGCGCGGCGGGGGGGCCTTAGGGCACGAGAGACCCAGTACTTC
TRBV6-1,TRBJ2-6,TRBD1,many,CASSESGGSGANVLTF,TGTGCCAGCAGTGAGTCAGGGGGCTCTGGGGCCAACGTCCTGACTTTC
TRBV20-1,TRBJ2-7,TRBD1,many,CSAQLDRGFYEQYF,TGCAGTGCTCAACTCGACAGGGGTTTTTACGAGCAGTACTTC
TRBV6-2/TRBV6-3,TRBJ1-2,.,many,CASRGPVGEFDYGYTF,TGTGCCAGCCGAGGGCCCGTTGGGGAGTTCGACTATGGCTACACCTTC
TRBV11-1,TRBJ2-3,TRBD1,.,CASSLTGVAQYF,TGTGCCAGCAGCTTAACAGGGGTCGCGCAGTATTTT
TRBV5-1,TRBJ2-7,.,many,CASSLEFLAEQYF,TGCGCCAGCAGCTTGGAGTTTCTAGCCGAGCAGTACTTC
TRBV5-1,TRBJ2-7,TRBD1,many,CASSLGQGTLSSYEQYF,TGCGCCAGCAGCCTCGGACAGGGAACTCTGTCCTCCTACGAGCAGTACTTC
TRBV6-1,TRBJ1-1,.,once,CASSTIGVTDAFF,TGTGCCAGCAGCACGATAGGGGTGACTGATGCTTTCTTT